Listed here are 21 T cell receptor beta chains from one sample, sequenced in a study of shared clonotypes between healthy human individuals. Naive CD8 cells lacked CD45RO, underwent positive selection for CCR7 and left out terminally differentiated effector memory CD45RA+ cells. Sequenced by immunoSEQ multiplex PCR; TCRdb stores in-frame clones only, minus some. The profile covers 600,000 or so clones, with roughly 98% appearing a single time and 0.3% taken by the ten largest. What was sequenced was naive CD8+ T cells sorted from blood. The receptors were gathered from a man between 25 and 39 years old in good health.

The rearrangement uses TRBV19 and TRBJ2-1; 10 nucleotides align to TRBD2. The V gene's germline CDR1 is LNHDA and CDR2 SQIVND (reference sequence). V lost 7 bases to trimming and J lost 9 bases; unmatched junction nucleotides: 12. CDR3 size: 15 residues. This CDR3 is CASTPGTSDPFEQFF. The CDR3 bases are TGTGCCAGTACCCCCGGGACTAGCGATCCCTTTGAGCAGTTCTTC.

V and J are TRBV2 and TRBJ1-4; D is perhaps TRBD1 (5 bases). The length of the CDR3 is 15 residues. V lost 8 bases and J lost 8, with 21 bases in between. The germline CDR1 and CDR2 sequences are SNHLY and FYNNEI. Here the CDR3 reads CASVGPQGRGEKLFF. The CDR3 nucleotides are TGTGCCAGCGTAGGCCCCCAAGGACGGGGCGAAAAACTGTTTTTT.

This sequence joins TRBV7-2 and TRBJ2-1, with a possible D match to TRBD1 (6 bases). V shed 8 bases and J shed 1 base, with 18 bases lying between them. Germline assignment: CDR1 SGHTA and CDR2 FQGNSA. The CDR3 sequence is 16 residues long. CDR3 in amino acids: CASAPELGTSYNEQFF. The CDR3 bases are TGTGCCAGCGCCCCCGAGCTGGGGACATCCTACAATGAGCAGTTCTTC.

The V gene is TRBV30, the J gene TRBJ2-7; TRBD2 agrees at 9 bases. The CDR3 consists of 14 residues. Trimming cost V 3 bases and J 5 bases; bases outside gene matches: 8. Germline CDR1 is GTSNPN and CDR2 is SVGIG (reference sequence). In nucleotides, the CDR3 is TGTGCCTGGAGCGTAGCGGGAGTTTTCGACGAGCAGTACTTC. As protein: CAWSVAGVFDEQYF.

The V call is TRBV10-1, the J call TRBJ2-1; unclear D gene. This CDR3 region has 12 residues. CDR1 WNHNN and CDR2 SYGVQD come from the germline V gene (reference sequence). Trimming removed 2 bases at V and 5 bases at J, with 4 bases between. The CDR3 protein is CASSEGNNEQFF. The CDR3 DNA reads TGCGCCAGCAGTGAGGGAAACAATGAGCAGTTCTTC.

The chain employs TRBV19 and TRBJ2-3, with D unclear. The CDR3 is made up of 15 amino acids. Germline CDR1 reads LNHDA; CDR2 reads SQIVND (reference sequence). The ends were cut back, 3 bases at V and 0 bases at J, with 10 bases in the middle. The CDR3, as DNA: TGTGCCAGTAGTATTGGCGTACTTAGCACAGATACGCAGTATTTT. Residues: CASSIGVLSTDTQYF.

The CDR3 bases are TGCAGCTTAACCGGGACTAGCGGGAGTGTGATTACAGATACGCAGTATTTT. Amino acids: CSLTGTSGSVITDTQYF. The chain recombines TRBV29-1 with TRBJ2-3; TRBD2 aligns across 14 bases. The CDR3 runs 17 residues. CDR1 is SQVTM, CDR2 ANQGSEA, per germline. The J segment lost 3 bases and the V segment lost 8 bases, leaving 13 bases of the junction unmatched.

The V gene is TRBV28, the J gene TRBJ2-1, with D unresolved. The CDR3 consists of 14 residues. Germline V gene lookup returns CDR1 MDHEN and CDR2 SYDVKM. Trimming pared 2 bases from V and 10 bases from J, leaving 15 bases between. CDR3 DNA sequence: TGTGCCAGCAGTTTAACCGGTCCCTACACGGAGCAGTTCTTC. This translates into CASSLTGPYTEQFF.

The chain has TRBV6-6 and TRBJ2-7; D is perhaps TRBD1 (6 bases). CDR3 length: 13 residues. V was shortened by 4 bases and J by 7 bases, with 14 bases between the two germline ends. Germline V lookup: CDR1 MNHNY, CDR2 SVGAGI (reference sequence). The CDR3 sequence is CASSWTDWREQYF. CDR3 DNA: TGTGCCAGCAGTTGGACAGACTGGAGGGAGCAGTACTTC.

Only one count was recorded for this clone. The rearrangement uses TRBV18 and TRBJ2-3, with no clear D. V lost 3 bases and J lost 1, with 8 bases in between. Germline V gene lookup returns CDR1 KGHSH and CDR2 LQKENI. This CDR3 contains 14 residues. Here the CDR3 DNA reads TGTGCCAGCTCACCGCCGACTCGCACAGATACGCAGTATTTT. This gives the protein CASSPPTRTDTQYF.

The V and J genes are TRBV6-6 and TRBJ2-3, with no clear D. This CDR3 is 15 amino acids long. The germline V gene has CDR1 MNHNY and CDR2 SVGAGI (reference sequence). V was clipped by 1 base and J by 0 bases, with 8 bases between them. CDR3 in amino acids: CASSYLSTSTDTQYF. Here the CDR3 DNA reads TGTGCCAGCAGTTACTTATCGACTAGCACAGATACGCAGTATTTT.

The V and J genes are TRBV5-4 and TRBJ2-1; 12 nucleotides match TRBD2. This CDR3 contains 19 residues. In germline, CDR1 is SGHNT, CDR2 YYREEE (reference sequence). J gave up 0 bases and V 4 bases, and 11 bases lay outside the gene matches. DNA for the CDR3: TGTGCCAGCAGCGATAGGGGACTAGCGGGTGCAATCTCCTACAATGAGCAGTTCTTC. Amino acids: CASSDRGLAGAISYNEQFF.

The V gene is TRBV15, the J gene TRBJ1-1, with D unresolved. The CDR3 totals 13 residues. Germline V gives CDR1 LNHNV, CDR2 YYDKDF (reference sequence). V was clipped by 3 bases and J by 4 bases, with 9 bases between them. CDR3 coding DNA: TGTGCCACCAGCAGTAGGGCGAGCACTGAAGCTTTCTTT. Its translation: CATSSRASTEAFF.

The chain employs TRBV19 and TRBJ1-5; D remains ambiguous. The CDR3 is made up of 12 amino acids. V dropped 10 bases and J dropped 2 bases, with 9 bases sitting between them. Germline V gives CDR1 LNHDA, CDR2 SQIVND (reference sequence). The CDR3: CATMSRNQPQHF. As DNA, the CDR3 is TGTGCCACCATGTCTCGCAATCAGCCCCAGCATTTT.

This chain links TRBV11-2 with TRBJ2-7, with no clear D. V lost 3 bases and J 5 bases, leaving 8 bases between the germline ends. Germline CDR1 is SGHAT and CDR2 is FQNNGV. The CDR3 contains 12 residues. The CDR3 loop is CASSLDGHEQYF. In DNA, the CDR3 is TGTGCCAGCAGCTTGGACGGACACGAGCAGTACTTC. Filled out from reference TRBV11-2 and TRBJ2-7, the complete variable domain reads EAGVAQSPRYKIIEKRQSVAFWCNPISGHATLYWYQQILGQGPKLLIQFQNNGVVDDSQLPKDRFSAERLKGVDSTLKIQPAKLEDSAVYLCASSLDGHEQYFGPGTRLTVT.

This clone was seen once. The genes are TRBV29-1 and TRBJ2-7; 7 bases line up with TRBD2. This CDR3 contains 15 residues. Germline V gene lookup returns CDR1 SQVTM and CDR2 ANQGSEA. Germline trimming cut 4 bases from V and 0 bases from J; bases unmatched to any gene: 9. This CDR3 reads CSVGLAGVPSYEQYF. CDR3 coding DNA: TGCAGCGTTGGACTGGCGGGAGTCCCCTCCTACGAGCAGTACTTC.

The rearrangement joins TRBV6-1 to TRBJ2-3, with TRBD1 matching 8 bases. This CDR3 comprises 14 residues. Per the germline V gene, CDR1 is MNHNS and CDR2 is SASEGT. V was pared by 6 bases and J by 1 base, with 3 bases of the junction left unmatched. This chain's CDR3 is CASRVTGGTDTQYF. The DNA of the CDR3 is TGTGCCAGCAGGGTGACAGGGGGCACAGATACGCAGTATTTT.

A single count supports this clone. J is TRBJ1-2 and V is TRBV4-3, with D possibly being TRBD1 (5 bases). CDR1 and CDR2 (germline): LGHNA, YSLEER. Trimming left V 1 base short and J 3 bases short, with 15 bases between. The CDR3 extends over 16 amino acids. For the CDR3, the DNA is TGCGCCAGCAGCCAAGTTGTTCAGGGAAACTACTATGGCTACACCTTC. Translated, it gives CASSQVVQGNYYGYTF.

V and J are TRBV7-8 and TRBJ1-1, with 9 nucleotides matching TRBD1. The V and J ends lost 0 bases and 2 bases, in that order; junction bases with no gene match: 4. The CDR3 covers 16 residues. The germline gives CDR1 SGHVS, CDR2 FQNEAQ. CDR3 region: CASSLARGQGNTEAFF. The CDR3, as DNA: TGTGCCAGCAGCTTAGCACGGGGACAGGGAAACACTGAAGCTTTCTTT.

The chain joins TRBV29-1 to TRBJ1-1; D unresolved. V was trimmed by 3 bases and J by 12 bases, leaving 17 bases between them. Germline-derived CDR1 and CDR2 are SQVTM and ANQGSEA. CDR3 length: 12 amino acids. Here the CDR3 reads CSVELAHPGSFF. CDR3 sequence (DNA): TGCAGCGTTGAGTTGGCCCATCCCGGGTCTTTCTTT.

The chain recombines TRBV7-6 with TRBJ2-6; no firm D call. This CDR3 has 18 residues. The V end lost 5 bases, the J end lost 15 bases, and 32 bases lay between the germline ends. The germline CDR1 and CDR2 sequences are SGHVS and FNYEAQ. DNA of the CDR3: TGTGCCAGCAGCCTACGTGATGATCTCACAAAGTCGGGCCAACGCCTGACTTTC. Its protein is CASSLRDDLTKSGQRLTF.